The sequence of this T cell receptor (beta chain) was determined in a study of T cell clones after liver transplantation. Turning to the study itself: Three of eight recipients were HCV-positive; others had non-autoimmune, non-viral indications.

Sorting of unstimulated PBMCs yielded separate CD3+CD4+ and CD3+CD8+ fractions. TCRdb's copy holds only in-frame clones and misses some; the assay was immunoSEQ multiplex PCR. In the table there are about 33,000 clones, around 94% of which are singletons. In germline, CDR1 is PRHDT, CDR2 FYEKMQ (reference sequence). The V gene end was trimmed by 5 bases and the J gene end by 4 bases; junction bases not matched to a gene: 8. There are 14 residues in the CDR3. This receptor was taken from a human patient who received a liver transplant. Some of the T cells may derive from the graft donor. The material sequenced was CD8+ T cells from blood, taken 12 months after liver transplant. The genes are TRBV13 and TRBJ2-7, with 7 bases fitting TRBD2. CDR3 in amino acids: CASSQASGQYEQYF. As DNA, the CDR3 is TGTGCCAGCAGCCAGGCTAGCGGACAATACGAGCAGTACTTC.